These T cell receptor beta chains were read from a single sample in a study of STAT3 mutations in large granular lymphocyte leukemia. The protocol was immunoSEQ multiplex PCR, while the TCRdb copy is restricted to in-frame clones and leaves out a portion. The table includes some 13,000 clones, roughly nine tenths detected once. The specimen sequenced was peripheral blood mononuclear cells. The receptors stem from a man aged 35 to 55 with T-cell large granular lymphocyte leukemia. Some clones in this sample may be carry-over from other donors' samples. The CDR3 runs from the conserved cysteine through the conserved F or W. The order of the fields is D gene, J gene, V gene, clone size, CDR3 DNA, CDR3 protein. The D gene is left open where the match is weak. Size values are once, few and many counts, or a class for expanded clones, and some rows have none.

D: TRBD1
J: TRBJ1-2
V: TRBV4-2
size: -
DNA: TGTGCCAGCAGCCAATCACACCACGGGACAGGGGGCTACACCTTC
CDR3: CASSQSHHGTGGYTF

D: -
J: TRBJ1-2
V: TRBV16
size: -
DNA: TGTGCCAGCAGCCCCCTTATTAGGGGGGCTAACTATGGCTACACCTTC
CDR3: CASSPLIRGANYGYTF

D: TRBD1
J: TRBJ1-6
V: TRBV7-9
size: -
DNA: TGTGCCAGCAGCTCAGGACAGGGTATGGGTTCACCCCTCCACTTT
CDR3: CASSSGQGMGSPLHF

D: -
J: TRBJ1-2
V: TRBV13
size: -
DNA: TGTGCCAGCAGCTTAGACGGGGGCGCACGGGGCTATGGCTACACCTTC
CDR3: CASSLDGGARGYGYTF

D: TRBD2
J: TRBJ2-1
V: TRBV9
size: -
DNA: TGTGCCAGCAGCGAAAGCGGGGGGGCCCTCGATGAGCAGTTCTTC
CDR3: CASSESGGALDEQFF

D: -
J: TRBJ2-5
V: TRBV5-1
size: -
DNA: TGCGCCAGCAGCTTGGGGACGGGGGCCCAAGAGACCCAGTACTTC
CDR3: CASSLGTGAQETQYF

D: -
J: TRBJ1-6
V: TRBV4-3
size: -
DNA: TGCGCCAGCAGCCAAGCTGCAACAGAGTATAATTCACCCCTCCACTTT
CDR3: CASSQAATEYNSPLHF

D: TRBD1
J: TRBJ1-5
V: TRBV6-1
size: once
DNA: TGTGCCAGCAGTTGGGACAGGACTCAGCCCCAGCATTTT
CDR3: CASSWDRTQPQHF

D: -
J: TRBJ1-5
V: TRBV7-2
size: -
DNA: TGTGCCAGCAGCTTAGCGCAGAAAGGTCAGCCCCAGCATTTT
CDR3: CASSLAQKGQPQHF

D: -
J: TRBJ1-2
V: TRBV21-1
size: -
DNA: TGTGCCAGGAAGGACAGGATCTATGGCTACACCTTC
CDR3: CARKDRIYGYTF

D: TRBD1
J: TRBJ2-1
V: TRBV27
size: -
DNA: TGTGCCAGCAGTTTAGACAGGGGGGTATGGTTCTTC
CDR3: CASSLDRGVWFF

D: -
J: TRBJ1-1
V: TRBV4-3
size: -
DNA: TGCGCCAGCAGCCAAGCGTATAGGGGAGCTGAAGCTTTCTTT
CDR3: CASSQAYRGAEAFF

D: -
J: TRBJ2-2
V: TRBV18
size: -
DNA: TGTGCCAGCTCACCTTGGGTCCAGGGTTCCACCGGGGAGCTGTTTTTT
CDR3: CASSPWVQGSTGELFF

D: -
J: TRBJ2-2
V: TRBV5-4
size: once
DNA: TGTGCCAGCAGCTTAAGTGGGGGGCTGAACACCGGGGAGCTGTTTTTT
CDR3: CASSLSGGLNTGELFF

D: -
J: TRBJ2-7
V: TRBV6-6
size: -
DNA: TGTGCCAGCGGGCCGGTCCTCGAGCAGTACTTC
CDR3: CASGPVLEQYF

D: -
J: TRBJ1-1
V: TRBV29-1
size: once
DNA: TGCAGCGTCTCCGGACGGGTGAACACTGAAGCTTTCTTT
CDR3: CSVSGRVNTEAFF

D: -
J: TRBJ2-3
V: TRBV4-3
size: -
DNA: TGCGCCAGCAGCCAAGATTCAGTGCGGCCTGGCACAGATACGCAGTATTTT
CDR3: CASSQDSVRPGTDTQYF

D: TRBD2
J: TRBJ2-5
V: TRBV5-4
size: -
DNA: TGTGCCAGCAGCCCCGGAGGAGGGAGGGGCCAAGAGACCCAGTACTTC
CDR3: CASSPGGGRGQETQYF

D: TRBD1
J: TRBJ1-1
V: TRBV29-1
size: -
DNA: TGCAGCGCCGCGGGCTTACAGGGGCCGAGGGCTGAAGCTTTCTTT
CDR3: CSAAGLQGPRAEAFF

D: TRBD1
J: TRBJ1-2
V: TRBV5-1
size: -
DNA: TGCGCCAGCAGCTTGGGCGCGGGACAGGGGGTTGGCTACACCTTC
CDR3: CASSLGAGQGVGYTF

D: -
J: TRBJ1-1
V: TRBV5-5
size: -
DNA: TGTGCCAGCAGCTTTTGGACACCGAACACTGAAGCTTTCTTT
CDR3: CASSFWTPNTEAFF

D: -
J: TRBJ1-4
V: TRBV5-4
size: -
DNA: TGTGCCAGCAGCTTGCTTACGGGGGAAAAACTGTTTTTT
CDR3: CASSLLTGEKLFF

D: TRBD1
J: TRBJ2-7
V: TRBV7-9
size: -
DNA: TGTGCCAGCAGCCCCGGACAGGGGGGGTCCTACGAGCAGTACTTC
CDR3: CASSPGQGGSYEQYF

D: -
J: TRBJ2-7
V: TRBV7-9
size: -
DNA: TGTGCCAGCAGCTCGACCAATCCGGAGACTGAGACCTACGAGCAGTACTTC
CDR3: CASSSTNPETETYEQYF

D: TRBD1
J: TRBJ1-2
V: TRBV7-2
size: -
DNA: TGTGCCAGCAGCTTGGCAGACAGGGATCCGGTCTATGGCTACACCTTC
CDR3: CASSLADRDPVYGYTF

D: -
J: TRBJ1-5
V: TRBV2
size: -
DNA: TGTGCCAGCAGTCTGATTCAGGGCCATAGCAATCAGCCCCAGCATTTT
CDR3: CASSLIQGHSNQPQHF

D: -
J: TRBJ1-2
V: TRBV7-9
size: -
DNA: TGTGCCAGCAGCCTACAGGGTGCCCCCATCTATGGCTACACCTTC
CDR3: CASSLQGAPIYGYTF

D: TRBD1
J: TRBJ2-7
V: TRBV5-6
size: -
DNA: TGTGCCAGCAGCTTCGGGACAGGGGGCCACGAGCAGTACTTC
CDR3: CASSFGTGGHEQYF

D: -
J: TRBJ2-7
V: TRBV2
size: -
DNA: TGTGCCAGCAGTGAGACCCATTTCGGCTACGAGCAGTACTTC
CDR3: CASSETHFGYEQYF

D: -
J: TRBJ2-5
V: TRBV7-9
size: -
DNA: TGTGCCAGCAGGGATACGAACAGGATTCAAGAGACCCAGTACTTC
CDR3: CASRDTNRIQETQYF

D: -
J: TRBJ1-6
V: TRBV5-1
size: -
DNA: TGCGCCAGCAGCTTGGGACAGGACACCTATAATTCACCCCTCCACTTT
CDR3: CASSLGQDTYNSPLHF

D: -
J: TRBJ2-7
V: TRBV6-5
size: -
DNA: TGTGCCAGCAGTTACTCGAGAGGGAGTAACGAGCAGTACTTC
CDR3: CASSYSRGSNEQYF

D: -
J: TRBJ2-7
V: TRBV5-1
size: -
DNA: TGCGCCAGCAGCCCCAGGGGTAACTCCTACGAGCAGTACTTC
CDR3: CASSPRGNSYEQYF

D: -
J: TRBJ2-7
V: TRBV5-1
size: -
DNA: TGCGCCAGCAGCTCGGACAGTGTCGGGGAGCAGTACTTC
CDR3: CASSSDSVGEQYF

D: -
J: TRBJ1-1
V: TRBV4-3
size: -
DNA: TGCGCCAGCAGCCAAGTCGGGGGGAACACTGAAGCTTTCTTT
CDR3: CASSQVGGNTEAFF

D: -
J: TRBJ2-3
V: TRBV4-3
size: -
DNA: TGCGCCAGCAGCCAAGATAAGGCAGGGGGGACAGATACGCAGTATTTT
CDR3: CASSQDKAGGTDTQYF

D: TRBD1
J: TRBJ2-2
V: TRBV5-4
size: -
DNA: TGTGCCAGCAGCCCCGGACAGGGGGCGGTCACCGGGGAGCTGTTTTTT
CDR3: CASSPGQGAVTGELFF

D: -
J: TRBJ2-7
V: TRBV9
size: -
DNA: TGTGCCAGCAGCGTAGGGTGGACAGCTTCATACGAGCAGTACTTC
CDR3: CASSVGWTASYEQYF

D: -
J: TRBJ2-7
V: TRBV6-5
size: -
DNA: TGTGCCAGCCGGCTTTCCTACGAGCAGTACTTC
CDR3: CASRLSYEQYF

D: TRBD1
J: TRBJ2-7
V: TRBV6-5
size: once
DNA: TGTGCCAGCAGCCGAAGGGACAGGGAATCCTACGAGCAGTACTTC
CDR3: CASSRRDRESYEQYF

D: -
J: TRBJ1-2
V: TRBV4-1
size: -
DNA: TGCGCCAGCAGCCAAGATGATCTTGGGGGCTATGGCTACACCTTC
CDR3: CASSQDDLGGYGYTF

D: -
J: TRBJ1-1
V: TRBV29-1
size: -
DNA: TGCAGCGTCTCTAAGGACGAGGGTGTCCGCGGAGCTTTCTTT
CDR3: CSVSKDEGVRGAFF

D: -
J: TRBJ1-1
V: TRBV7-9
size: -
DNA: TGTGCCAGCAGCTTAGAGGGGGGGTACACTGAAGCTTTCTTT
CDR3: CASSLEGGYTEAFF

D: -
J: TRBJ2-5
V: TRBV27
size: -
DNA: TGTGCCAGCAGCCTGGTTAGCAGTCCCTCCCCGATTGGGGAGACCCAGTACTTC
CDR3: CASSLVSSPSPIGETQYF

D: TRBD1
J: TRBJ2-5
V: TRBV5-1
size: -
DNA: TGCGCCAGCAGCTTGGAAGTGACAGGGGGCCAAGAGACCCAGTACTTC
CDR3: CASSLEVTGGQETQYF

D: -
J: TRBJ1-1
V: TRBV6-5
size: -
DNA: TGTGCCAGCAGTTACCACGGGGGAAGAGGCGCTGAAGCTTTCTTT
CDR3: CASSYHGGRGAEAFF

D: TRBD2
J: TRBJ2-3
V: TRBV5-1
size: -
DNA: TGCGCCAGCAGCTCGGGCGGGGGGGTCACAGATACGCAGTATTTT
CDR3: CASSSGGGVTDTQYF

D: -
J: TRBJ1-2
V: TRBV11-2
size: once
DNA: TGTGCCAGCAGCTTATCATCGGGGGAAGGCTATGGCTACACCTTC
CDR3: CASSLSSGEGYGYTF